Listed below are T cell receptor beta chains from one sample, sequenced in a study of T cell responses to AZD1222 COVID-19 vaccine. Sequencing used immunoSEQ multiplex PCR; TCRdb keeps in-frame clones, though not all of them. The table includes around 130,000 clones, 94% detected once. The material was peripheral blood, obtained on day 0 of AZD1222 vaccination. The receptors stem from an adult in good health. Both conserved end residues are part of each CDR3. Part of the rows lack a size; the others show once, few, many or a class for expanded clones.

>TRBV19|NA|TRBJ1-5
CASSIRHLGNQPQHF
>TRBV2|NA|TRBJ1-6
CASSEMGPRSPLHF
>TRBV30|NA|TRBJ2-7
CAWSRNWQGGNEQYF
>TRBV7-9|NA|TRBJ1-6
CASSSDRGAGVSPLHF
>TRBV6-5|NA|TRBJ2-7
CASKREATTSYEQYF
>TRBV29-1|NA|TRBJ2-1
CSVEAQGTYNEQFF
>TRBV7-6|NA|TRBJ2-1
CASSPQSSYNEQFF
>TRBV30|once|TRBJ2-3
CAWSASRFGTQYF
>TRBV10-3|NA|TRBJ2-1
CAISGLAGEGYNEQFF
>TRBV28|NA|TRBJ2-7
CASRDGLAPSYEQYF
>TRBV3-1/TRBV3-2|NA|TRBJ2-1
CASSQDSRSEQFF
>TRBV5-1|few|TRBJ2-7
CASRLNYEQYF
>TRBV3-1/TRBV3-2|once|TRBJ1-5
CASSQSPGKGQPQHF
>TRBV2|NA|TRBJ1-1
CASSGRQKRDTEAFF
>TRBV7-9|NA|TRBJ2-1
CASSLLGAEQFF
>TRBV5-1|once|TRBJ2-5
CASRGQETQYF
>TRBV18|NA|TRBJ1-5
CASSPTRGGNQPQHF
>TRBV18|NA|TRBJ1-1
CASSRLTKQGNTEAFF
>TRBV28|NA|TRBJ2-3
CASRSPPPQASTDTQYF
>TRBV2|NA|TRBJ1-2
CASSELAHGYTF
>TRBV4-1|few|TRBJ2-1
CASSQGTSGSSYNEQFF
>TRBV28|NA|TRBJ2-1
CASSPWTTTVGFF
>TRBV2|once|TRBJ1-1
CASSPWVSSTEAFF
>TRBV7-8|NA|TRBJ2-1
CASSLGVLAGGGEQFF
>TRBV4-1|NA|TRBJ1-1
CASTGTENTEAFF
>TRBV19|NA|TRBJ2-2
CATKGRESGELFF
>TRBV6-5|NA|TRBJ2-2
CASRPGTRGTGELFF
>TRBV3-1/TRBV3-2|NA|TRBJ1-2
CASSQYRQGDDGYTF
>TRBV2|NA|TRBJ2-3
CASREGLWTSGGLGDTQYF
>TRBV30|NA|TRBJ1-2
CAWSVNNYGYTF
>TRBV15|NA|TRBJ2-7
CATKPGQSSYEQYF
>TRBV7-2|once|TRBJ2-6
CARRDRAGANVLTF
>TRBV19|NA|TRBJ2-1
CASSQGAPYNEQFF
>TRBV5-4|NA|TRBJ1-3
CASSRDTGSGNTIYF
>TRBV28|NA|TRBJ2-3
CASSSPSLGQASTDTQYF
>TRBV2|NA|TRBJ1-4
CASSDPGTAGRGLFF
>TRBV28|once|TRBJ2-7
CASSLSPLGGRSWGLHPDQYF
>TRBV5-1|NA|TRBJ1-1
CASSLGTRDTEAFF
>TRBV18|once|TRBJ1-1
CASSPGMNTEAFF
>TRBV6-2/TRBV6-3|NA|TRBJ2-1
CASSPGTSGKNGYNEQFF
>TRBV19|NA|TRBJ1-1
CASIAVPGTGAGTEAFF
>TRBV30|NA|TRBJ1-5
CAWGGGGNQPQHF
>TRBV5-4|NA|TRBJ1-6
CASSWGDRGVSPLHF
>TRBV7-2|NA|TRBJ2-7
CASSSDSGSLGEQYF
>TRBV5-6|NA|TRBJ1-2
CASSRGSYGYTF